The rows below give T cell receptor beta chains drawn from one sample of a study of blood T cell repertoires in COVID-19. The data were produced by immunoSEQ multiplex PCR, yet TCRdb's version contains in-frame clones alone and is incomplete. The table lists 140,000 to 150,000 clones, around three quarters of them singletons. What was sequenced was peripheral blood. These receptors were collected from a man aged 55 to 70 with acute or convalescent COVID-19. The CDR3 runs from the conserved cysteine through the conserved F or W. D genes are given only for firm matches. The size of a clone is reported for some rows only, either as once, few or many, or as a class for expanded clones.

D gene: TRBD1; V gene: TRBV28; clone size: NA; CDR3 length: 13; J gene: TRBJ1-2; CDR3 protein: CASSFRDSGGYTF; CDR3 DNA: TGTGCCAGCAGTTTCAGGGACAGTGGCGGCTACACCTTC
D gene: TRBD1; V gene: TRBV2; clone size: NA; CDR3 length: 15; J gene: TRBJ2-5; CDR3 protein: CASSRTGLSRETQYF; CDR3 DNA: TGTGCCAGCAGTAGGACAGGGTTATCCCGGGAGACCCAGTACTTC
D gene: TRBD1; V gene: TRBV4-1; clone size: NA; CDR3 length: 15; J gene: TRBJ2-5; CDR3 protein: CASRPRDSPQETQYF; CDR3 DNA: TGCGCCAGCAGACCCCGGGACAGCCCTCAAGAGACCCAGTACTTC
D gene: NA; V gene: TRBV3-1/TRBV3-2; clone size: NA; CDR3 length: 15; J gene: TRBJ2-3; CDR3 protein: CASSQLSGSTDTQYF; CDR3 DNA: TGTGCCAGCAGCCAACTCAGCGGGAGCACAGATACGCAGTATTTT
D gene: NA; V gene: TRBV4-1; clone size: few; CDR3 length: 16; J gene: TRBJ2-2; CDR3 protein: CASSQVALASTGELFF; CDR3 DNA: TGCGCCAGCAGCCAAGTAGCCCTAGCATCCACCGGGGAGCTGTTTTTT
D gene: NA; V gene: TRBV3-1/TRBV3-2; clone size: NA; CDR3 length: 14; J gene: TRBJ2-2; CDR3 protein: CASSQSSDTGELFF; CDR3 DNA: TGTGCCAGCAGCCAATCTAGCGACACCGGGGAGCTGTTTTTT
D gene: TRBD2; V gene: TRBV6-1; clone size: NA; CDR3 length: 19; J gene: TRBJ2-4; CDR3 protein: CASSETGTSGLLAKNIQYF; CDR3 DNA: TGTGCCAGCAGTGAAACCGGGACTAGCGGGTTACTAGCCAAAAACATTCAGTACTTC
D gene: NA; V gene: TRBV19; clone size: NA; CDR3 length: 15; J gene: TRBJ2-6; CDR3 protein: CASSIRGSGANVLTF; CDR3 DNA: TGTGCCAGTAGTATTCGGGGGAGTGGGGCCAACGTCCTGACTTTC
D gene: TRBD1; V gene: TRBV7-2; clone size: once; CDR3 length: 15; J gene: TRBJ2-5; CDR3 protein: CASSWTWTGAETQYF; CDR3 DNA: TGTGCCAGCAGCTGGACTTGGACAGGGGCAGAGACCCAGTACTTC
D gene: NA; V gene: TRBV4-1; clone size: few; CDR3 length: 15; J gene: TRBJ2-3; CDR3 protein: CASARQVSAPDTQYF; CDR3 DNA: TGCGCCAGCGCCCGACAGGTGAGCGCCCCAGATACGCAGTATTTT
D gene: NA; V gene: TRBV5-1; clone size: NA; CDR3 length: 14; J gene: TRBJ1-2; CDR3 protein: CASSPDGGNYGYTF; CDR3 DNA: TGCGCCAGCAGCCCCGACGGCGGTAACTATGGCTACACCTTC
D gene: NA; V gene: TRBV2; clone size: few; CDR3 length: 13; J gene: TRBJ2-7; CDR3 protein: CASSEALLRGEYF; CDR3 DNA: TGTGCCAGCAGTGAAGCTCTCTTGCGCGGGGAATACTTC
D gene: TRBD1; V gene: TRBV10-2; clone size: NA; CDR3 length: 14; J gene: TRBJ2-2; CDR3 protein: CASIEGRGIGELFF; CDR3 DNA: TGCGCCAGCATTGAGGGCAGGGGGATAGGGGAGCTGTTTTTT
D gene: NA; V gene: TRBV7-8; clone size: NA; CDR3 length: 17; J gene: TRBJ1-6; CDR3 protein: CASSLVGQGSYNSPLHF; CDR3 DNA: TGTGCCAGCAGCTTAGTTGGGCAGGGCTCCTATAATTCACCCCTCCACTTT
D gene: NA; V gene: TRBV28; clone size: once; CDR3 length: 11; J gene: TRBJ1-5; CDR3 protein: CASRANQPQHF; CDR3 DNA: TGTGCCAGCAGGGCCAATCAGCCCCAGCATTTT
D gene: NA; V gene: TRBV2; clone size: NA; CDR3 length: 14; J gene: TRBJ2-4; CDR3 protein: CASSVIGAKNIQYF; CDR3 DNA: TGTGCCAGCAGTGTTATCGGAGCCAAAAACATTCAGTACTTC
D gene: NA; V gene: TRBV3-1/TRBV3-2; clone size: NA; CDR3 length: 18; J gene: TRBJ2-3; CDR3 protein: CASSQPWGWRGRTDTQYF; CDR3 DNA: TGTGCCAGCAGCCAACCCTGGGGGTGGCGGGGACGCACAGATACGCAGTATTTT
D gene: TRBD2; V gene: TRBV3-1/TRBV3-2; clone size: few; CDR3 length: 16; J gene: TRBJ2-1; CDR3 protein: CASSRGSGGSYNEQFF; CDR3 DNA: TGTGCCAGCAGCCGAGGTAGCGGGGGCTCCTACAATGAGCAGTTCTTC
D gene: NA; V gene: TRBV28; clone size: NA; CDR3 length: 15; J gene: TRBJ2-6; CDR3 protein: CASSLRGSGANVLTF; CDR3 DNA: TGTGCCAGCAGTTTACGGGGGTCTGGGGCCAACGTCCTGACTTTC
D gene: NA; V gene: TRBV30; clone size: NA; CDR3 length: 13; J gene: TRBJ1-5; CDR3 protein: CAWSVAGSQPQHF; CDR3 DNA: TGTGCCTGGAGTGTAGCTGGGAGTCAGCCCCAGCATTTT
D gene: TRBD1; V gene: TRBV25-1; clone size: once; CDR3 length: 16; J gene: TRBJ2-5; CDR3 protein: CASSGHDRGRRETQYF; CDR3 DNA: TGTGCCAGCAGTGGACATGACAGGGGGCGCAGAGAGACCCAGTACTTC
D gene: NA; V gene: TRBV6-2/TRBV6-3; clone size: NA; CDR3 length: 13; J gene: TRBJ1-5; CDR3 protein: CASSYGRGQPQHF; CDR3 DNA: TGTGCCAGCAGTTACGGGCGGGGTCAGCCCCAGCATTTT
D gene: TRBD2; V gene: TRBV28; clone size: NA; CDR3 length: 17; J gene: TRBJ2-2; CDR3 protein: CASSTRTSGRKTGELFF; CDR3 DNA: TGTGCCAGCAGTACCCGGACTAGCGGGAGAAAGACCGGGGAGCTGTTTTTT
D gene: TRBD1; V gene: TRBV5-1; clone size: NA; CDR3 length: 13; J gene: TRBJ2-7; CDR3 protein: CASSPGTAYEQYF; CDR3 DNA: TGCGCCAGCAGCCCAGGGACAGCATACGAGCAGTACTTC
D gene: TRBD1; V gene: TRBV5-1; clone size: NA; CDR3 length: 15; J gene: TRBJ2-7; CDR3 protein: CASSFGQGGSYEQYF; CDR3 DNA: TGCGCCAGCAGCTTTGGACAGGGGGGCTCCTACGAGCAGTACTTC
D gene: NA; V gene: TRBV19; clone size: NA; CDR3 length: 13; J gene: TRBJ2-3; CDR3 protein: CASSTRGTDTQYF; CDR3 DNA: TGTGCCAGTAGTACCCGGGGCACAGATACGCAGTATTTT
D gene: NA; V gene: TRBV6-5; clone size: NA; CDR3 length: 15; J gene: TRBJ2-1; CDR3 protein: CASSATRDSYNEQFF; CDR3 DNA: TGTGCCAGCAGCGCGACTAGAGACTCCTACAATGAGCAGTTCTTC
D gene: NA; V gene: TRBV6-6; clone size: NA; CDR3 length: 11; J gene: TRBJ1-6; CDR3 protein: CASRRDSPLHF; CDR3 DNA: TGTGCCAGCAGACGCGATTCACCCCTCCACTTT
D gene: NA; V gene: TRBV5-4; clone size: NA; CDR3 length: 13; J gene: TRBJ2-7; CDR3 protein: CASSLEGQQGRYF; CDR3 DNA: TGTGCCAGCAGCTTGGAGGGGCAACAGGGCCGGTACTTC
D gene: NA; V gene: TRBV28; clone size: NA; CDR3 length: 14; J gene: TRBJ2-3; CDR3 protein: CASSWGLGTDTQYF; CDR3 DNA: TGTGCCAGCAGCTGGGGACTCGGCACAGATACGCAGTATTTT